These T cell receptor beta chains were read from a single sample in a study of blood T cells in healthy people across ages. TCRdb redid the calling of the 5' RACE reads with MiXCR, one entry per CDR3 protein. Here the sample spans approximately 820,000 distinct CDR3 sequences, approximately 44% being singletons. The sample consisted of blood. The receptors stem from a man aged 55 to 69 in good health. Both conserved end residues are part of each CDR3. Fields, in order: V gene, J gene, D gene, clone size, CDR3 protein, CDR3 DNA. A D gene is named only where the DNA matches it firmly. A row's size may be missing; if present it is once, few, many or a size class.

TRBV27	TRBJ2-1	NA	NA	CASSFIGYNEQFF	TGTGCCAGCAGTTTTATAGGCTACAATGAGCAGTTCTTC
TRBV28	TRBJ1-1	TRBD1	NA	CASRTGGWEGNTEAFF	TGTGCCAGCAGGACAGGGGGTTGGGAAGGGAACACTGAAGCTTTCTTT
TRBV7-9	TRBJ1-2	TRBD1	NA	CASSPRTGANYGYTF	TGTGCCAGCAGCCCGAGGACAGGGGCGAACTATGGCTACACCTTC
TRBV18	TRBJ2-7	TRBD2	NA	CASSHTRLADSSYEQYF	TGTGCCAGCTCACACACACGACTAGCGGATAGTTCCTACGAGCAGTACTTC
TRBV20-1	TRBJ2-2	NA	NA	CSALGGANTGELFF	TGCAGTGCACTCGGAGGCGCAAACACCGGGGAGCTGTTTTTT
TRBV27	TRBJ1-5	NA	NA	CASSPNRALNQPQHF	TGTGCCAGCAGTCCTAACAGGGCGTTGAATCAGCCCCAGCATTTT
TRBV7-9	TRBJ1-1	TRBD1	few	CASSFGQGAPGTEAFF	TGTGCCAGCAGCTTCGGACAGGGGGCGCCGGGCACTGAAGCTTTCTTT
TRBV6-5	TRBJ1-2	TRBD1	once	CASSYPQMEGQLRNYGYTF	TGTGCCAGCAGTTACCCACAAATGGAGGGACAGTTAAGGAACTATGGCTACACCTTC
TRBV7-9	TRBJ2-7	NA	NA	CASRMAGANEQYF	TGTGCCAGCAGGATGGCAGGGGCCAATGAGCAGTACTTC
TRBV27	TRBJ1-1	TRBD1	once	CASSFAGGTGSTEAFF	TGTGCCAGCAGTTTCGCAGGGGGTACCGGAAGCACTGAAGCTTTCTTT
TRBV14	TRBJ2-3	TRBD1	NA	CASSQRTGPQDTQYF	TGTGCCAGCAGCCAACGGACAGGGCCCCAAGATACGCAGTATTTT
TRBV4-1	TRBJ1-1	NA	NA	CASSHPGLLNTEAFF	TGCGCCAGCAGCCATCCGGGGCTACTGAACACTGAAGCTTTCTTT
TRBV27	TRBJ2-1	NA	few	CASIKSAGHYNEQFF	TGTGCCAGCATCAAATCAGCGGGACACTACAATGAGCAGTTCTTC
TRBV29-1	TRBJ2-7	NA	few	CSVEGAGTSYEQYF	TGCAGCGTTGAGGGTGCAGGGACCTCCTACGAGCAGTACTTC
TRBV7-2	TRBJ1-6	TRBD1	many	CASSLVGGPGTGRSSPLHF	TGTGCCAGCAGCTTAGTAGGGGGTCCCGGGACAGGGCGAAGTTCACCCCTCCACTTT
TRBV29-1	TRBJ2-1	NA	few	CSVAYKTNEQFF	TGCAGCGTCGCCTACAAGACCAATGAGCAGTTCTTC
TRBV30	TRBJ2-5	TRBD2	few	CAWSVGGGQETQYF	TGTGCCTGGAGTGTAGGCGGGGGACAAGAGACCCAGTACTTC
TRBV20-1	TRBJ2-7	TRBD1	NA	CSANGQVGEQYF	TGCAGTGCTAACGGACAGGTTGGGGAGCAGTACTTC
TRBV7-2	TRBJ2-4	NA	few	CASSLLGGDSLLAQYF	TGTGCCAGCAGCTTACTGGGGGGGGACAGTCTTTTAGCTCAGTACTTC
TRBV20-1	TRBJ2-3	TRBD1	NA	CSAGDRVVATQYF	TGCAGTGCCGGCGACAGGGTGGTAGCTACGCAGTATTTT
TRBV20-1	TRBJ2-7	TRBD1	once	CSAKTDRGGAYEQYF	TGCAGTGCTAAGACCGACAGGGGGGGGGCCTACGAGCAGTACTTC
TRBV7-2	TRBJ2-7	TRBD2	NA	CASSYQAGVSYEQYF	TGTGCCAGCAGCTATCAAGCGGGGGTTTCCTACGAGCAGTACTTC
TRBV24-1	TRBJ2-1	NA	once	CATSDSANEQFF	TGTGCCACCAGTGACAGCGCGAATGAGCAGTTCTTC
TRBV6-2/TRBV6-3	TRBJ1-2	TRBD1	few	CASSYRTGPSYGYTF	TGTGCCAGCAGTTACCGGACAGGGCCTAGCTATGGCTACACCTTC
TRBV20-1	TRBJ2-1	TRBD2	NA	CSAGGSHYNEQFF	TGCAGTGCCGGGGGGAGCCATTACAATGAGCAGTTCTTC
TRBV5-5	TRBJ1-6	NA	NA	CASSVLGVGRNSPLHF	TGTGCCAGCAGCGTCCTTGGGGTAGGGCGGAATTCACCCCTCCACTTT